This T cell receptor (beta chain) was recorded in a study of a mutant IDH1 vaccine in newly diagnosed glioma. Study-level background: There were eight vaccinations for patients, given in weeks 1, 3, 5, 7, 11, 15, 19 and 23. The earlier regimen, radiotherapy, temozolomide, or both, was most often both. Study-wide findings and caveats: Vaccination elicited immune responses in around 93% of patients. Shifts in the top peripheral T cell clonotypes seemed unrelated to pseudoprogression.

Time point here: week 23, last vaccination. Topical imiquimod accompanied each vaccine dose, which consisted of 300 ug of mutant IDH1 20-mer peptide. This clone has more than one count but fewer than ten. The antigen remains unidentified. The assay was immunoSEQ multiplex PCR, and TCRdb's table has in-frame clones only and misses some. The table includes some 70,000 clones, 84% detected once. CDR3 size: 15 residues. Losses at the gene ends were 2 bases for V and 7 bases for J; bases not matched to a gene: 8. Germline-derived CDR1 and CDR2 are MNHEY and SMNVEV (reference sequence). Sample: PBMCs, taken from a glioma patient whose treatment included an IDH1 peptide vaccine. The clonotype comes from a man between 18 and 35 years old with glioma. The genes are TRBV27 and TRBJ2-1; the match to TRBD1 covers 7 bases. The CDR3 protein is CASSLGFPQGNEQFF. The CDR3 DNA reads TGTGCCAGCAGTTTAGGGTTCCCACAGGGGAATGAGCAGTTCTTC.